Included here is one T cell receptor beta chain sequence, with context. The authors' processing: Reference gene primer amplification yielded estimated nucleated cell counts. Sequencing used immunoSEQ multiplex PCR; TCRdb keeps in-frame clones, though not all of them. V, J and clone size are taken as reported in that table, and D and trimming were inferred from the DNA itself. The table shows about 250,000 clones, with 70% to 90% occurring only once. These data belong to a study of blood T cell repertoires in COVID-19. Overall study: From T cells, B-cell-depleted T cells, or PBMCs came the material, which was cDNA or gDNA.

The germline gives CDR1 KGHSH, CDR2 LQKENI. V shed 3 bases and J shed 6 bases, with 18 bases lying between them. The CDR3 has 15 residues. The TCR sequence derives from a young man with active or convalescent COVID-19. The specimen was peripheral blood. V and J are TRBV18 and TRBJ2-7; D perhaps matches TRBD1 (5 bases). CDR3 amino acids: CASSPRPGSGAEQYF. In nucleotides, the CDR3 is TGTGCCAGCTCACCCCGGCCAGGAAGTGGGGCCGAGCAGTACTTC.